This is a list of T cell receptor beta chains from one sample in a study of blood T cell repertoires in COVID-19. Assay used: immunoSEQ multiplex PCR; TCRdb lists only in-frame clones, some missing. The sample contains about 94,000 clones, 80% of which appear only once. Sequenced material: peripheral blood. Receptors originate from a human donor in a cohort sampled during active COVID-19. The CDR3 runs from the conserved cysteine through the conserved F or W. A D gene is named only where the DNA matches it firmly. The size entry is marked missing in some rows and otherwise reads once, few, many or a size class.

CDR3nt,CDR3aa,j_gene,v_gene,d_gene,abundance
TGTGCCAGCAGCCGTCAGGCGTACACTGAAGCTTTCTTT,CASSRQAYTEAFF,TRBJ1-1,TRBV12-3/TRBV12-4,.,.
TGTGCCAGTAAGGAGGGCCAGGGTACCGGGGAGCTGTTTTTT,CASKEGQGTGELFF,TRBJ2-2,TRBV19,.,few
TGTGCCAGCAGTGACCAGGGGGACGTCTCCTACGAGCAGTACTTC,CASSDQGDVSYEQYF,TRBJ2-7,TRBV25-1,TRBD1,once
TGTGCCAGCAGTATGACTAGCGGGAGCTACGAGCAGTACTTC,CASSMTSGSYEQYF,TRBJ2-7,TRBV28,TRBD2,.
TGTGCCAGCTCACCGATCGCTCGGGACAGGAACTATGGCTACACCTTC,CASSPIARDRNYGYTF,TRBJ1-2,TRBV18,TRBD1,.
TGTGCCAGCAGTCCCATGCGGGGGAAGCAGTATTTT,CASSPMRGKQYF,TRBJ2-3,TRBV28,TRBD2,.
TGTGCCAGCAGCCAAGTCTTTTTTGGCTACACCTTC,CASSQVFFGYTF,TRBJ1-2,TRBV4-2,.,.
TGTGCCAGCAGCCCCGCCGGGACTTATACCTACGAGCAGTACTTC,CASSPAGTYTYEQYF,TRBJ2-7,TRBV9,.,.
TGCGCCAGCAGCTTGGAAGGCGTCGGGAGGATGGCCACCGGGGAGCTGTTTTTT,CASSLEGVGRMATGELFF,TRBJ2-2,TRBV5-1,TRBD2,.
TGCGCCAGCAGCCTCAACAGGGGACAGCCCCAGCATTTT,CASSLNRGQPQHF,TRBJ1-5,TRBV10-2,TRBD1,.
TGTGCCAGACGGACAGGGACCGAATATAATTCACCCCTCCACTTT,CARRTGTEYNSPLHF,TRBJ1-6,TRBV6-5,TRBD1,few
TGTGCCAGCAGCGCTTACGGGACTAGCCTTTCCTACGAGCAGTACTTC,CASSAYGTSLSYEQYF,TRBJ2-7,TRBV7-2,TRBD2,.